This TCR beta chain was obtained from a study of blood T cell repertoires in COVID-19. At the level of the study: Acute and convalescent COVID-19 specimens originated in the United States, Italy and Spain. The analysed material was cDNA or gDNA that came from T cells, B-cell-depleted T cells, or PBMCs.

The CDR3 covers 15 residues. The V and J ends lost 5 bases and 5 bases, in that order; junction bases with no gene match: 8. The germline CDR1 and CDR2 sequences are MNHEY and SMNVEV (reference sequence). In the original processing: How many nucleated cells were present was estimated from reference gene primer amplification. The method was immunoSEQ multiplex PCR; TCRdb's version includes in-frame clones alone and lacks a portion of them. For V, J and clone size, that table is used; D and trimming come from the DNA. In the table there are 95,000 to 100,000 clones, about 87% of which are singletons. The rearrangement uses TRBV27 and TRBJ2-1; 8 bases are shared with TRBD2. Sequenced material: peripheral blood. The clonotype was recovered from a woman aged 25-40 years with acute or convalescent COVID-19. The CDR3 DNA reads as TGTGCCAGCAGTCTGGCGCGGGGGGCCGACAATGAGCAGTTCTTC. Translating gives CASSLARGADNEQFF.